These 11 T cell receptor beta chains share one sample of origin, sequenced in a study of blood T cells in healthy people across ages. With a J-beta primer mix and a sample-barcoded 5' primer, a second PCR ran 7 to 11 cycles. TCRdb recomputed calls from the 5' RACE reads with MiXCR, one row per CDR3 protein. The table lists approximately 820,000 distinct CDR3 sequences, 40% to 50% of them singletons. Sequenced: blood. All receptors come from a man aged 55-75 years in good health.

The chain links TRBV10-3 to TRBJ1-1; 10 bases align to TRBD1. CDR1 ENHRY and CDR2 SYGVKD come from the germline V gene. The length of the CDR3 is 14 residues. V dropped 10 bases and J dropped 0; count of bases not matched to a gene: 5. CDR3 protein: CATTTGGMNTEAFF. The CDR3 nucleotides are TGTGCCACCACGACAGGGGGCATGAACACTGAAGCTTTCTTT.

This clonotype was observed a handful of times. This chain uses TRBV27 with TRBJ2-1; 10 bases match TRBD2. The germline V gene has CDR1 MNHEY and CDR2 SMNVEV (reference sequence). This CDR3 contains 15 residues. Germline trimming cut 5 bases from V and 9 bases from J; bases unmatched to any gene: 10. The CDR3 DNA reads as TGTGCCAGCAGTCAAGGGGGCGTAGCGGGGGGTGAGCAGTTCTTC. Translated: CASSQGGVAGGEQFF.

This clonotype was detected a few times. This may stem from a read error, because a much larger clone lies one nucleotide away. This sequence joins TRBV7-2 and TRBJ2-7, with D possibly matching TRBD1 (6 bases). The CDR3 consists of 14 residues. Looked up from germline, CDR1 is SGHTA and CDR2 is FQGNSA. The V end was cut by 1 base, the J end by 5 bases, with 12 bases between. The CDR3 coding sequence is TGTGCCAGCAGCTTAGAGGGGGTATTAGACGAGCAGTACTTC. As protein: CASSLEGVLDEQYF. The whole variable domain, remainder taken from reference TRBV7-2 and TRBJ2-7, is GAGVSQSPSNKVTEKGKDVELRCDPISGHTALYWYRQSLGQGLEFLIYFQGNSAPDKSGLPSDRFSAERTGGSVSTLTIQRTQQEDSAVYLCASSLEGVLDEQYFGPGTRLTVT.

The genes are TRBV6-2 or TRBV6-3 and TRBJ2-2, with D tentatively TRBD2 (6 bases). Per the germline V gene, CDR1 is MNHEY and CDR2 is SVGEGT. The CDR3 consists of 16 residues. Trimming stripped 0 bases from V and 5 bases from J, with 13 bases between. CDR3 in DNA: TGTGCCAGCAGTTACTCGAGACGGGAGAGGACCGGGGAGCTGTTTTTT. Its protein is CASSYSRRERTGELFF.

The rearrangement joins TRBV20-1 to TRBJ1-2; D gene ambiguous. Germline CDR1 is DFQATT and CDR2 is SNEGSKA (reference sequence). Trimming left V 0 bases short and J 0 bases short, with 11 bases between. The CDR3 extends over 15 amino acids. The CDR3 DNA reads as TGCAGTGCTAGAGATCAGGACCCCACTAACTATGGCTACACCTTC. Protein: CSARDQDPTNYGYTF.

This clonotype was seen repeatedly, ten times or more. The rearrangement uses TRBV24-1 and TRBJ2-7; possible D gene TRBD2, 5 bases. Trimming left V 11 bases short and J 3 bases short, with 7 bases between. The length of the CDR3 is 10 residues. Germline V gives CDR1 KGHDR, CDR2 SFDVKD. CDR3: CARLHYEQYF. The CDR3 DNA follows: TGTGCCAGACTACACTACGAGCAGTACTTC.

This clonotype turned up a few times. The chain carries TRBV4-1 and TRBJ1-2; D ambiguous. This CDR3 is 15 amino acids long. The V gene's germline CDR1 is MGHRA and CDR2 YSYEKL. Trimming cost V 1 base and J 0 bases, with 9 bases left between them. CDR3 sequence: CASSQAQQPNYGYTF. For the CDR3, the DNA is TGCGCCAGCAGCCAAGCCCAACAGCCTAACTATGGCTACACCTTC.

V and J are TRBV2 and TRBJ2-3; a possible D gene is TRBD1 (5 bases). The CDR3 is 13 amino acids. Between the trimmed V and J ends, which lost 9 bases and 0 bases, there was a span of 10 bases. Germline V gene sequence: CDR1 SNHLY, CDR2 FYNNEI. The CDR3 protein is CASNRYSTDTQYF. The DNA for the CDR3 is TGTGCCAGTAACAGGTACAGCACAGATACGCAGTATTTT. Based on the CDR3 plus reference TRBV2 and TRBJ2-3, the full variable domain is EPEVTQTPSHQVTQMGQEVILRCVPISNHLYFYWYRQILGQKVEFLVSFYNNEISEKSEIFDDQFSVERPDGSNFTLKIRSTKLEDSAMYFCASNRYSTDTQYFGPGTRLTVL.

Comments on this clonotype: One junction end does not reproduce the germline sequence, and a read error may be involved. This chain connects TRBV6-5 to TRBJ2-1, with a weak D call TRBD1 (6 bases). The closer fit of TRBJ2-7 to the DNA end suggests the J call may be wrong. The CDR3 covers 14 residues. Germline CDR1 reads MNHEY; CDR2 reads SVGAGI. The CDR3: CASSQRDKRDEQYF. CDR3 coding DNA: TGCGCCAGCAGTCAAAGGGACAAAAGGGACGAGCAGTACTTC.

Ten or more counts support this clonotype. The genes are TRBV7-3 and TRBJ2-5; TRBD1 might be the D (5 bases). V dropped 2 bases and J dropped 5 bases, with 9 bases sitting between them. This CDR3 has 13 amino acids. CDR1 and CDR2 (germline): SGHTA, FQGTGA. This chain's CDR3 is CASSLGATETQYF. Here the CDR3 DNA reads TGTGCCAGCAGCTTAGGGGCTACGGAGACCCAGTACTTC.

The chain joins TRBV10-3 to TRBJ2-7, with D maybe TRBD1 (6 bases). The CDR3 totals 12 residues. The germline CDR1 and CDR2 sequences are ENHRY and SYGVKD. V lost 9 bases and J lost 2, with 11 bases in between. Here the CDR3 reads CAIQGAAYEQYF. CDR3 bases: TGTGCCATACAGGGAGCAGCCTACGAGCAGTACTTC.